What follows is one TCR beta chain and its context. No antigen is known for it. This CDR3 spans 14 amino acids. CDR1 and CDR2 from the germline V gene are SGDLS and YYNGEE. V shed 3 bases, J shed 6 bases, and the junction held 6 bases outside the gene matches. These data come from a study of blood T cells in healthy people across ages. A sample-barcoded 5' primer and a J-beta primer mix were used in a second PCR of about 7 to 11 cycles. All samples gave at least 2.5 million CDR3-containing paired-end reads. TCRdb analysed the 5' RACE reads with MiXCR anew, one entry per CDR3 protein. This table holds about 680,000 distinct CDR3 sequences, around 45% found once. Whole-study results and caveats: A strong correlation between TCR beta diversity and naive T cell percentage was seen.

Sequenced: blood. This receptor was taken from a woman aged 55-75 years in good health. This sequence joins TRBV9 and TRBJ2-1; 7 bases match TRBD2. The chain's CDR3 is CASSGGGTTNEQFF. The DNA of the CDR3 is TGTGCCAGCAGCGGAGGCGGGACTACCAATGAGCAGTTCTTC.